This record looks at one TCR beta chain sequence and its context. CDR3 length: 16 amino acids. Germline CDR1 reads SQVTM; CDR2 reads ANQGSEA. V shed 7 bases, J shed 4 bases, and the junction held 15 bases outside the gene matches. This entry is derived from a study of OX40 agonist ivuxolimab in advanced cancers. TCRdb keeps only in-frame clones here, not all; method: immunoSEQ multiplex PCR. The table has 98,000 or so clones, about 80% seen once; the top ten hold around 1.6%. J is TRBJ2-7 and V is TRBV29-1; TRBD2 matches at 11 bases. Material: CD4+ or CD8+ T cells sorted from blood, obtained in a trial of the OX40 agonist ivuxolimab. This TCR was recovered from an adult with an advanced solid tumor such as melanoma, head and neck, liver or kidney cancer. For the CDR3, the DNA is TGCAGCGCCAGGAAGGGGTACGGGACTAGCGGTTACGAGCAGTACTTC. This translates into CSARKGYGTSGYEQYF.